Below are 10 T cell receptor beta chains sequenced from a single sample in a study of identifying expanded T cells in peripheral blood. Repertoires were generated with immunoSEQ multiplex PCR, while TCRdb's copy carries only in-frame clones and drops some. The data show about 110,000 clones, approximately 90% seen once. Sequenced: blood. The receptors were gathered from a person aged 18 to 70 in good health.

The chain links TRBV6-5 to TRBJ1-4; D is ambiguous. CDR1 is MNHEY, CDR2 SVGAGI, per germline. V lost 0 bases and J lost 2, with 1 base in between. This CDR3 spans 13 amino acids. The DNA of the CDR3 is TGTGCCAGCAGTTACTCTACTAATGAAAAACTGTTTTTT. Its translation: CASSYSTNEKLFF.

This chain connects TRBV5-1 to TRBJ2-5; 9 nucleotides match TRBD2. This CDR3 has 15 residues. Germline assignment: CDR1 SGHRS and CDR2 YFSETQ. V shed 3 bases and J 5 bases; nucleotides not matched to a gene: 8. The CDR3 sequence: CASSWGLAGRETQYF. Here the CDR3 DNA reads TGCGCCAGCAGCTGGGGGCTAGCGGGGAGGGAGACCCAGTACTTC.

For the CDR3, the DNA is TGTGCCAGCAGAATCGACAGGGGAGCGGGGACTGAAGCTTTCTTT. Protein product: CASRIDRGAGTEAFF. This rearrangement joins TRBV27 to TRBJ1-1, with TRBD1 matching over 8 bases. From germline, CDR1 is MNHEY and CDR2 SMNVEV (reference sequence). The V segment lost 6 bases and the J segment 5 bases; nucleotides outside the gene matches: 11. CDR3 length: 15 amino acids.

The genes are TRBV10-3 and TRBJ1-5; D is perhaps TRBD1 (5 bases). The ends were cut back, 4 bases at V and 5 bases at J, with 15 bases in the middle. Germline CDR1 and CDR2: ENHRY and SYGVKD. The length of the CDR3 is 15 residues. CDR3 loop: CAISGGQMVDQPQHF. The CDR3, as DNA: TGTGCCATCAGTGGGGGCCAAATGGTAGATCAGCCCCAGCATTTT.

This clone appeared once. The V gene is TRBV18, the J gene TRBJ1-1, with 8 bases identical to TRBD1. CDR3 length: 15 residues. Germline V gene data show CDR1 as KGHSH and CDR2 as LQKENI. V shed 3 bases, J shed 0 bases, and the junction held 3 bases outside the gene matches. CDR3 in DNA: TGTGCCAGCTCACCGGGACAGGCAATGAACACTGAAGCTTTCTTT. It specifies CASSPGQAMNTEAFF.

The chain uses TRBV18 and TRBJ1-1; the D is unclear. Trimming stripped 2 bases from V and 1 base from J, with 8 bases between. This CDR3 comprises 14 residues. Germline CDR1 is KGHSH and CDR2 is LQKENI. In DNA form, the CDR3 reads TGTGCCAGCTCACCAGGGCTGGGGAACACTGAAGCTTTCTTT. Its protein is CASSPGLGNTEAFF. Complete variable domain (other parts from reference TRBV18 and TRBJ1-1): NAGVMQNPRHLVRRRGQEARLRCSPMKGHSHVYWYRQLPEEGLKFMVYLQKENIIDESGMPKERFSAEFPKEGPSILRIQQVVRGDSAAYFCASSPGLGNTEAFFGQGTRLTVV.

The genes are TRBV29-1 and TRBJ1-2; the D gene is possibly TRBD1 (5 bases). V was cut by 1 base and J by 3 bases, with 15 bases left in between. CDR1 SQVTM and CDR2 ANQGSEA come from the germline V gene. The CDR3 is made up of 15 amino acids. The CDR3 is CSVEVRAGMDYGYTF. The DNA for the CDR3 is TGCAGCGTTGAAGTCCGGGCAGGGATGGACTATGGCTACACCTTC.

For the CDR3, the DNA is TGCGCCAGCAGCTTAGCCTGGGGGTTCTACGAGCAGTACTTC. Protein sequence: CASSLAWGFYEQYF. V gene TRBV5-1 combines with J gene TRBJ2-7, with D perhaps being TRBD1 or TRBD2 (5 bases each). Germline assignment: CDR1 SGHRS and CDR2 YFSETQ. The V gene lost 2 bases and the J gene lost 3 bases, with 12 bases spanning the gap. This CDR3 comprises 14 residues.

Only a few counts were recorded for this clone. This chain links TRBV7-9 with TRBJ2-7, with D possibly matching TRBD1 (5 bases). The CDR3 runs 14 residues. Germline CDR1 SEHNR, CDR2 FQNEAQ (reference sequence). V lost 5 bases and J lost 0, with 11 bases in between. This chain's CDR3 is CASSPTAASYEQYF. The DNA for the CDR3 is TGTGCCAGCAGCCCGACAGCTGCCTCCTACGAGCAGTACTTC.

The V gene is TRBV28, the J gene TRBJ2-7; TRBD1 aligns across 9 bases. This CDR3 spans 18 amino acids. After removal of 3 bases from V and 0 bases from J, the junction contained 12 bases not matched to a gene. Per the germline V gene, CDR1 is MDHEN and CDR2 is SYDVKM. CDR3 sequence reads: CASSFSTGTGKDSYEQYF. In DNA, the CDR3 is TGTGCCAGCAGTTTCAGTACCGGGACAGGGAAAGACTCCTACGAGCAGTACTTC.